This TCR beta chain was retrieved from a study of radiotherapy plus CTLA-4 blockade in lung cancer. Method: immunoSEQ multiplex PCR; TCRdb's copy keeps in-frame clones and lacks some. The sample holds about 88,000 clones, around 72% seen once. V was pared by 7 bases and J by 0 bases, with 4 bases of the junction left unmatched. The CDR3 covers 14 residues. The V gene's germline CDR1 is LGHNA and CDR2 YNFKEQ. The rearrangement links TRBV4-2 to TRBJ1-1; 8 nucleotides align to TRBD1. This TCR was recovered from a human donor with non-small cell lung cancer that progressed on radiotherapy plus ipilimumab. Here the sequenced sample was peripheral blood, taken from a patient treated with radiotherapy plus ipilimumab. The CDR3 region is CASNGGQVNTEAFF. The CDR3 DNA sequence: TGTGCCAGCAACGGGGGACAGGTGAACACTGAAGCTTTCTTT.